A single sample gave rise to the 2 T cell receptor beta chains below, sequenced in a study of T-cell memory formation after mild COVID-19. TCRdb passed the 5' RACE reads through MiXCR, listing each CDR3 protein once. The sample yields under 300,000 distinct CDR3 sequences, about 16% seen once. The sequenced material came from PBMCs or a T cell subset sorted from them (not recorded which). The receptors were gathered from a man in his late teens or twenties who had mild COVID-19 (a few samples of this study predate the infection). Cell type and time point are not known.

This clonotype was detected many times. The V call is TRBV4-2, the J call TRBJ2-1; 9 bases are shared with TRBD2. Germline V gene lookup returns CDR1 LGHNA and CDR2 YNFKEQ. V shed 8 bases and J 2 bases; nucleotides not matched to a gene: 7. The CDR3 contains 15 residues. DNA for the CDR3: TGTGCCAGCTTAAGCGGGGGGACAACCTACAATGAGCAGTTCTTC. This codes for CASLSGGTTYNEQFF.

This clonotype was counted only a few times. CDR3 amino acids: CASSDGTVYNEQFF. The CDR3 nucleotides are TGTGCCAGCAGCGATGGGACAGTGTACAATGAGCAGTTCTTC. V and J are TRBV9 and TRBJ2-1, with 7 bases identical to TRBD1. Germline CDR1 and CDR2: SGDLS and YYNGEE. The V segment lost 3 bases and the J segment 4 bases; nucleotides outside the gene matches: 4. The CDR3 sequence is 14 residues long. The whole variable domain, remainder taken from reference TRBV9 and TRBJ2-1, is DSGVTQTPKHLITATGQRVTLRCSPRSGDLSVYWYQQSLDQGLQFLIQYYNGEERAKGNILERFSAQQFPDLHSELNLSSLELGDSALYFCASSDGTVYNEQFFGPGTRLTVL.